The source of this TCR beta chain is a study of shared clonotypes between healthy human individuals. For the study at large: CD4 naive and memory got three plates each, CD8 naive two, CD8 memory one. General observations from the study: In the sorted subsets, rarefaction showed sequencing was incomplete despite large depth.

A remark on this clone: The antigen is undetermined.

The CDR3 spans 16 residues. Germline V lookup: CDR1 LNHNV, CDR2 YYDKDF (reference sequence). V gave up 5 bases and J gave up 2 bases, with 16 bases separating them. Donors included only healthy HIV-negative adults lacking recent acute infections or vaccinations. At the deep level, the assay was run. The table came from immunoSEQ multiplex PCR; TCRdb's copy has only in-frame clones and leaves some out. The table includes some 2,500,000 clones, under 95% detected once. The TCR was taken from a man aged 18-30 years in good health. Some clones in this sample may be carry-over from other donors' samples. The specimen sequenced was naive CD4+ T cells from PBMCs. Subset here: CD45RA+ positively selected. The rearrangement joins TRBV15 to TRBJ1-5; D uncertain. Written as DNA, the CDR3 is TGTGCCACCAGCGCAAGCCGGGCTCGGGGCAATCAGCCCCAGCATTTT. Translation: CATSASRARGNQPQHF.